These T cell receptor beta chains were read from a single sample in a study of shared clonotypes between healthy human individuals. Here immunoSEQ multiplex PCR was the method, and the copy in TCRdb shows in-frame clones only, minus some. The table records some 690,000 clones, 90% of them present only once. Sequencing was performed on memory CD8+ T cells from PBMCs. The receptors were gathered from a man in his late teens or twenties in good health. Some clones in this sample may be carry-over from other donors' samples. Each CDR3 is given with its conserved first and last residue. D genes are given only for firm matches. Clone size is not always given. Where it is, it says once, few, many or a class for expanded clones.

TRBD2,-,TRBJ2-1,TRBV27,CASSYSSGPVYNEQFF,TGTGCCAGCAGTTATTCTAGCGGCCCCGTTTACAATGAGCAGTTCTTC
TRBD1,-,TRBJ2-7,TRBV28,CASRWGTGDTYEQYF,TGTGCCAGCAGATGGGGCACAGGGGATACCTACGAGCAGTACTTC
TRBD2,-,TRBJ2-1,TRBV9,CASSGSGRGNNEQFF,TGTGCCAGCAGCGGTAGCGGGAGGGGTAACAATGAGCAGTTCTTC
-,-,TRBJ2-5,TRBV28,CASSLWGQSQETQYF,TGTGCCAGCAGTTTATGGGGGCAGTCCCAAGAGACCCAGTACTTC
TRBD1,-,TRBJ2-5,TRBV13,CASSWTGTQETQYF,TGTGCCAGCAGCTGGACAGGCACACAAGAGACCCAGTACTTC
-,-,TRBJ2-7,TRBV7-9,CASSLARTSYEQYF,TGTGCCAGCAGCTTAGCGCGGACATCCTACGAGCAGTACTTC
-,-,TRBJ1-1,TRBV2,CASSELQGGPEAFF,TGTGCCAGCAGTGAACTTCAGGGTGGACCTGAAGCTTTCTTT
TRBD2,-,TRBJ2-5,TRBV5-6,CASSLALAGGVETQYF,TGTGCCAGCAGCTTGGCCCTAGCGGGAGGGGTAGAGACCCAGTACTTC
-,-,TRBJ2-3,TRBV9,CASSVGNGIGDTQYF,TGTGCCAGCAGCGTAGGTAACGGGATAGGAGATACGCAGTATTTT
-,-,TRBJ2-7,TRBV9,CASSTAGSSYEQYF,TGTGCCAGCAGCACAGCCGGCTCCTCCTACGAGCAGTACTTC
TRBD2,-,TRBJ2-1,TRBV9,CASSPSESSGSNEQFF,TGTGCCAGCAGCCCTTCGGAGTCTAGCGGGAGCAATGAGCAGTTCTTC
TRBD2,once,TRBJ2-1,TRBV9,CASSVSGSVNEQFF,TGTGCCAGCAGCGTGAGCGGGAGCGTCAATGAGCAGTTCTTC
TRBD2,-,TRBJ2-7,TRBV5-1,CASRWTSGYEQYF,TGCGCCAGCAGGTGGACTAGCGGCTACGAGCAGTACTTC
-,-,TRBJ2-3,TRBV28,CASSPSGGGTDTQYF,TGTGCCAGCAGCCCCAGTGGGGGTGGTACAGATACGCAGTATTTT
TRBD1,-,TRBJ2-1,TRBV5-1,CASSSSDRGAHEQFF,TGCGCCAGCAGCTCGTCCGACAGGGGCGCCCATGAGCAGTTCTTC
TRBD2,-,TRBJ2-1,TRBV9,CASSGKEGTSAYEQFF,TGTGCCAGCAGCGGGAAGGAAGGGACTAGCGCCTATGAGCAGTTCTTC
TRBD1,-,TRBJ2-7,TRBV7-8,CASSHRGNEQYF,TGTGCCAGCAGCCACAGGGGGAACGAGCAGTACTTC
-,-,TRBJ1-1,TRBV7-9,CASSLTSGNTEAFF,TGTGCCAGCAGCTTAACTAGTGGGAACACTGAAGCTTTCTTT
-,-,TRBJ2-1,TRBV21-1,CASNIRRLAPYNEQFF,TGTGCCAGCAATATAAGGAGACTAGCCCCCTACAATGAGCAGTTCTTC
-,-,TRBJ1-1,TRBV28,CASSPRRDEGTEAFF,TGTGCCAGCAGTCCTCGGCGGGACGAAGGAACTGAAGCTTTCTTT
TRBD1,-,TRBJ1-2,TRBV27,CASSFGTGGYGYTF,TGTGCCAGCAGTTTCGGGACAGGAGGCTATGGCTACACCTTC
-,once,TRBJ2-1,TRBV15,CATSRDRLRGDEYNEQFF,TGTGCCACCAGCAGAGATAGGTTGAGAGGAGACGAATACAATGAGCAGTTCTTC
TRBD2,-,TRBJ2-2,TRBV13,CASSSAHLIRGDTGELFF,TGTGCCAGCAGCTCAGCGCACTTAATTCGGGGGGACACCGGGGAGCTGTTTTTT
-,-,TRBJ2-7,TRBV2,CASIRESSYEQYF,TGTGCCAGCATCAGGGAGAGCTCCTACGAGCAGTACTTC
TRBD1,-,TRBJ1-2,TRBV7-2,CASSWPGTGSGYTF,TGTGCCAGCAGCTGGCCGGGGACAGGTAGCGGCTACACCTTC
TRBD2,once,TRBJ2-1,TRBV4-1,CASSQMAGGVSSYNEQFF,TGCGCCAGCAGCCAAATGGCCGGGGGGGTGAGCTCCTACAATGAGCAGTTCTTC
-,-,TRBJ2-7,TRBV29-1,CSVHVGGAYEQYF,TGCAGCGTTCATGTGGGGGGGGCATACGAGCAGTACTTC
-,-,TRBJ2-7,TRBV29-1,CSALPPDLGRNEQYF,TGCAGCGCCTTACCACCAGACCTTGGACGGAACGAGCAGTACTTC
TRBD1,-,TRBJ2-7,TRBV14,CASSHPGTGINEQYF,TGTGCCAGCAGCCACCCCGGGACAGGGATCAACGAGCAGTACTTC
TRBD2,-,TRBJ2-2,TRBV2,CASSRTSGSLTNTGELFF,TGTGCCAGCAGTCGGACTAGCGGGAGTCTGACGAACACCGGGGAGCTGTTTTTT
TRBD1,-,TRBJ2-7,TRBV9,CASSVSSGTGIYEQYF,TGTGCCAGCAGCGTGAGTTCCGGGACAGGGATTTACGAGCAGTACTTC
-,-,TRBJ2-3,TRBV7-9,CASSLALPDTQYF,TGTGCCAGCAGCTTAGCCCTCCCAGATACGCAGTATTTT
-,-,TRBJ1-1,TRBV7-9,CAERTGGTEAFF,TGTGCCGAGCGCACCGGGGGCACTGAAGCTTTCTTT
-,-,TRBJ2-2,TRBV28,CASSIRLNTGELFF,TGTGCCAGCAGTATCAGACTGAACACCGGGGAGCTGTTTTTT
-,-,TRBJ1-1,TRBV11-2,CASSRQNTEAFF,TGTGCCAGCAGCCGACAGAACACTGAAGCTTTCTTT
-,once,TRBJ2-2,TRBV30,CAWTLGGGELFF,TGTGCCTGGACTCTAGGGGGCGGGGAGCTGTTTTTT
TRBD2,-,TRBJ2-3,TRBV4-1,CASSHTSGIADTQYF,TGCGCCAGCAGCCATACTAGCGGGATCGCAGATACGCAGTATTTT
-,-,TRBJ1-4,TRBV19,CASSATRWGGANEKLFF,TGTGCCAGTAGTGCAACCCGATGGGGGGGCGCTAATGAAAAACTGTTTTTT
-,-,TRBJ2-7,TRBV11-2,CASSLGYGDREQYF,TGTGCCAGCAGCTTAGGGTACGGGGACCGCGAGCAGTACTTC
-,-,TRBJ2-1,TRBV7-2,CASSLASEPSYNEQFF,TGTGCCAGCAGCTTAGCGTCTGAGCCTTCCTACAATGAGCAGTTCTTC
-,-,TRBJ2-7,TRBV7-9,CASSAGSEALSYEQYF,TGTGCCAGCAGCGCAGGGTCGGAGGCCCTCTCCTACGAGCAGTACTTC
-,-,TRBJ2-2,TRBV7-3,CASSLSGKAGDTGELFF,TGTGCCAGCAGCTTAAGCGGTAAAGCGGGTGACACCGGGGAGCTGTTTTTT
-,-,TRBJ1-1,TRBV6-1,CASRMTENTEAFF,TGTGCCAGCCGGATGACTGAGAACACTGAAGCTTTCTTT
-,once,TRBJ1-1,TRBV28,CASSRGGRGVTEAFF,TGTGCCAGCAGCCGCGGGGGGCGAGGGGTCACTGAAGCTTTCTTT
TRBD1,-,TRBJ1-4,TRBV7-6,CASSPRDRGPTNEKLFF,TGTGCCAGCAGTCCTCGGGACAGGGGACCAACTAATGAAAAACTGTTTTTT
-,-,TRBJ1-5,TRBV27,CASSLLGGLEPQHF,TGTGCCAGCAGTTTATTGGGCGGATTGGAGCCCCAGCATTTT
TRBD2,-,TRBJ2-7,TRBV5-8,CASSLARRETFEQYF,TGTGCCAGCAGCTTGGCCAGGCGGGAGACTTTCGAGCAGTACTTC
-,-,TRBJ2-3,TRBV27,CASSFLREGPDTQYF,TGTGCCAGCAGTTTTCTGCGGGAAGGGCCAGATACGCAGTATTTT
-,-,TRBJ1-1,TRBV5-5,CASSPGLSTEAFF,TGTGCCAGCAGCCCGGGACTCAGCACTGAAGCTTTCTTT
TRBD1,-,TRBJ2-7,TRBV27,CASTPGTGYYEQYF,TGTGCCAGCACCCCCGGGACAGGGTATTACGAGCAGTACTTC
-,-,TRBJ2-6,TRBV19,CASSSAGVSSGANVLTF,TGTGCCAGTAGTAGCGCAGGGGTAAGCTCTGGGGCCAACGTCCTGACTTTC
-,-,TRBJ2-1,TRBV9,CASSVGGGAHEQFF,TGTGCCAGCAGCGTAGGAGGGGGAGCTCATGAGCAGTTCTTC
-,-,TRBJ2-1,TRBV19,CASSIMEGYNEQFF,TGTGCCAGTAGTATCATGGAGGGATACAATGAGCAGTTCTTC
-,-,TRBJ2-1,TRBV27,CASSPRGPHYNEQFF,TGTGCCAGCAGCCCTAGGGGACCCCACTACAATGAGCAGTTCTTC
-,-,TRBJ2-7,TRBV10-2,CASSPTGDYSYEQYF,TGCGCCAGCAGCCCGACCGGAGACTACTCCTACGAGCAGTACTTC
-,-,TRBJ1-4,TRBV28,CASSFGRALFF,TGTGCCAGCAGTTTTGGACGGGCTTTGTTTTTT
-,-,TRBJ2-5,TRBV15,CATTQRVRETQYF,TGTGCCACGACCCAGAGGGTCCGGGAGACCCAGTACTTC
-,once,TRBJ1-1,TRBV5-1,CASSFDRPSNTEAFF,TGCGCCAGCAGCTTTGACAGGCCATCGAACACTGAAGCTTTCTTT
-,-,TRBJ1-2,TRBV28,CASSHGQPYTF,TGTGCCAGCAGTCACGGACAGCCCTACACCTTC